The 16 T cell receptor beta chains given below trace back to one sample, sequenced in a study of blood T cell repertoires in COVID-19. Method: immunoSEQ multiplex PCR; TCRdb's copy keeps in-frame clones and lacks some. Of around 210,000 clones in the sample, approximately 85% were seen once. Sequences were obtained from peripheral blood. These receptors came from a man over 45 with COVID-19, enrolled during active disease.

This clone has a handful of counts. The chain is built from TRBV28 and TRBJ1-6; D possibly corresponds to TRBD1 (5 bases). The CDR3 consists of 14 residues. V was trimmed by 3 bases and J by 10 bases, leaving 13 bases between them. The V gene's germline CDR1 is MDHEN and CDR2 SYDVKM. The CDR3 coding sequence is TGTGCCAGCAGTTTGGGGGGGGTAGGGTCACCCCTCCACTTT. Translated, it gives CASSLGGVGSPLHF.

This clone appeared a few times. The same CDR3 is also encoded by other DNA sequences in this sample. CDR3 in amino acids: CASSVTENYGYTF. The CDR3 DNA is TGTGCCAGCAGCGTGACGGAGAACTATGGCTACACCTTC. The chain couples TRBV9 to TRBJ1-2; D is undetermined. This CDR3 is 13 amino acids long. Trimming pared 2 bases from V and 2 bases from J, leaving 7 bases between. CDR1 and CDR2 from the germline V gene are SGDLS and YYNGEE.

The rearrangement joins TRBV14 to TRBJ2-1; TRBD1 aligns across 7 bases. The CDR3 is 16 amino acids. From germline, CDR1 is SGHDN and CDR2 FVKESK. The V and J ends lost 7 bases and 4 bases, in that order; junction bases with no gene match: 13. CDR3 sequence reads: CASTRDSRFSYNEQFF. DNA for the CDR3: TGTGCCAGCACCCGGGACAGCCGCTTTAGTTACAATGAGCAGTTCTTC.

For the CDR3, the DNA is TGTGCCAGCAGCCAGGCCGACAGAGATAATTCACCCCTCCACTTT. This codes for CASSQADRDNSPLHF. The chain carries TRBV3-1 (or the pseudogene TRBV3-2) and TRBJ1-6; maybe TRBD1 (5 bases). The CDR3 totals 15 residues. Trimming left V 3 bases short and J 5 bases short, with 11 bases between. From germline, CDR1 is LGHDT and CDR2 YNNKEL (reference sequence).

In nucleotides, the CDR3 is TGTGCCAGCAGCTTGGGGGGTTGGGACAGACTTCTGAACACTGAAGCTTTCTTT. This codes for CASSLGGWDRLLNTEAFF. The rearrangement uses TRBV5-5 and TRBJ1-1; TRBD1 aligns across 7 bases. Germline lookup yields CDR1 SGHKS and CDR2 YYEKEE (reference sequence). Trimming at V came to 0 bases and at J to 0 bases, leaving 11 bases not matched to a gene. The CDR3 runs to 18 residues.

The chain has TRBV28 and TRBJ1-5, with 7 bases lining up with TRBD1. This CDR3 has 14 residues. The germline CDR1 and CDR2 sequences are MDHEN and SYDVKM. V lost 6 bases and J lost 6; bases outside the gene matches: 8. Here the CDR3 reads CASRLGTVGQPQHF. Here the CDR3 DNA reads TGTGCCAGCAGGTTGGGGACAGTTGGTCAGCCCCAGCATTTT.

The chain uses TRBV11-3 and TRBJ2-2; D is possibly TRBD1 (6 bases). This CDR3 is built from 16 residues. Trimming pared 5 bases from V and 3 bases from J, leaving 16 bases between. Germline CDR1 SGHNT, CDR2 YENEEA. The CDR3 coding sequence is TGTGCCAGCAGCCCCTATGGGGCAGGGGACACCGGGGAGCTGTTTTTT. As protein: CASSPYGAGDTGELFF.

The chain links TRBV3-1 (or the pseudogene TRBV3-2) to TRBJ1-1; maybe TRBD1 (5 bases). The V gene's germline CDR1 is LGHDT and CDR2 YNNKEL (reference sequence). This CDR3 contains 14 residues. V was trimmed by 2 bases and J by 2 bases, leaving 9 bases between them. CDR3 coding DNA: TGTGCCAGCAGCCAACCCCAGGGAAACACTGAAGCTTTCTTT. It yields the protein CASSQPQGNTEAFF.

The chain links TRBV2 to TRBJ1-6; 8 bases align to TRBD1. The CDR3 is made up of 10 amino acids. The V gene end was trimmed by 4 bases and the J gene end by 16 bases; junction bases not matched to a gene: 0. CDR1 and CDR2 (germline): SNHLY, FYNNEI. CDR3 nucleotides: TGTGCCAGCAGTGGGGACAGGCTCCACTTT. Its protein is CASSGDRLHF. Full variable domain (remainder filled in from reference TRBV2 and TRBJ1-6): EPEVTQTPSHQVTQMGQEVILRCVPISNHLYFYWYRQILGQKVEFLVSFYNNEISEKSEIFDDQFSVERPDGSNFTLKIRSTKLEDSAMYFCASSGDRLHFGNGTRLTVT.

V usage is TRBV7-3 and J usage is TRBJ2-1, with 7 bases lining up with TRBD2. CDR1 is SGHTA and CDR2 is FQGTGA in the germline V gene. With 4 bases clipped from V and 6 bases from J, the junction kept 3 bases outside the gene matches. The CDR3 has 13 amino acids. Here the CDR3 DNA reads TGTGCCAGCAGCTCCCCGGGGGGCAATGAGCAGTTCTTC. It is translated as CASSSPGGNEQFF. Combining the CDR3 with reference TRBV7-3 and TRBJ2-1 gives the whole variable domain GAGVSQTPSNKVTEKGKYVELRCDPISGHTALYWYRQSLGQGPEFLIYFQGTGAADDSGLPNDRFFAVRPEGSVSTLKIQRTERGDSAVYLCASSSPGGNEQFFGPGTRLTVL.

The chain is built from TRBV29-1 and TRBJ2-7; TRBD2 matches 11 bases. The germline CDR1 and CDR2 sequences are SQVTM and ANQGSEA. The V segment lost 7 bases and the J segment 0 bases; nucleotides outside the gene matches: 14. The CDR3 spans 17 residues. CDR3 region: CSGGGSLAGGGSYEQYF. The CDR3 region has the DNA TGCAGCGGTGGAGGCTCGTTAGCGGGGGGGGGCTCCTACGAGCAGTACTTC.

The chain links TRBV4-2 to TRBJ1-6; a possible D gene is TRBD1 (6 bases). V lost 0 bases and J 0 bases, leaving 12 bases between the germline ends. Germline CDR1 reads LGHNA; CDR2 reads YNFKEQ. This CDR3 is built from 18 residues. The CDR3 sequence is CASSQDSTGSSYNSPLHF. CDR3 bases: TGTGCCAGCAGCCAAGATTCAACAGGGAGCTCCTATAATTCACCCCTCCACTTT.

The chain employs TRBV10-3 and TRBJ2-3; 8 bases match TRBD2. The J segment lost 0 bases and the V segment lost 4 bases, leaving 6 bases of the junction unmatched. This CDR3 contains 16 residues. Per the germline V gene, CDR1 is ENHRY and CDR2 is SYGVKD. CDR3 DNA sequence: TGTGCCATCAGTGCCAGCGGCGGGGGGAGCACAGATACGCAGTATTTT. Its translation is CAISASGGGSTDTQYF.

In this sample, this clone is medium-sized. Other DNA sequences in this sample translate to the same CDR3. The chain employs TRBV19 and TRBJ1-1; D perhaps matches TRBD1 (5 bases). The CDR3 runs 13 residues. Germline CDR1 is LNHDA and CDR2 is SQIVND (reference sequence). With 3 bases removed from V and 2 bases from J, the gap between germline ends came to 7 bases. CDR3 nucleotide sequence: TGTGCCAGTAGTATGGGGCGAAACACTGAAGCTTTCTTT. Amino acids: CASSMGRNTEAFF.

The chain employs TRBV3-1 (or the pseudogene TRBV3-2) and TRBJ1-3; 9 nucleotides align to TRBD1. J gave up 4 bases and V 5 bases, and 6 bases lay outside the gene matches. There are 15 residues in the CDR3. Germline assignment: CDR1 LGHDT and CDR2 YNNKEL (reference sequence). Here the CDR3 reads CASSSGQGYGNTIYF. CDR3 coding DNA: TGTGCCAGCAGCTCGGGACAGGGATACGGAAACACCATATATTTT.

The CDR3 bases are TGTGCCAGCAGTTACACGCGGGGGGGCCCCTACAATGAGCAGTTCTTC. Its protein product is CASSYTRGGPYNEQFF. V gene TRBV6-5 combines with J gene TRBJ2-1, with TRBD2 identical over 9 bases. The CDR3 has 16 residues. The germline V gene encodes CDR1 MNHEY and CDR2 SVGAGI. V was clipped by 2 bases and J by 2 bases; unmatched bases: 4.